This T cell receptor beta chain comes out of a study of blood T cell repertoires in COVID-19. For the study at large: The United States, Italy and Spain supplied acute and convalescent COVID-19 samples. Sources were T cells, B-cell-depleted T cells, or PBMCs; the material itself was cDNA or gDNA.

Source study methods: How many nucleated cells were present was estimated from reference gene primer amplification. Profiling relied on immunoSEQ multiplex PCR, and the TCRdb table lists in-frame clones only, not all of them. The DNA was the basis for D and trimming; V, J and clone size are from that table. The sample shows 60,000 or so clones, 80% to 90% of them seen only once. Germline V gene data show CDR1 as SGHDT and CDR2 as YYEEEE. Trimming took 4 bases from V and 3 from J, leaving 17 bases between them. The CDR3 covers 15 residues. Sequenced: peripheral blood. The sequence was obtained from a man between 60 and 75 years old with active or convalescent COVID-19. The chain combines TRBV5-6 with TRBJ2-7; D might be TRBD1 (5 bases). CDR3 bases: TGTGCCAGCAGCACGATGATGGGGCCGCTCTACGAGCAGTACTTC. It translates to CASSTMMGPLYEQYF.